This T cell receptor (beta chain) derives from a study of shared clonotypes between healthy human individuals. This clone appeared a few times. TCRdb keeps only in-frame clones here, not all; method: immunoSEQ multiplex PCR. The table shows about 1 million clones, with roughly 80% occurring only once. Every one of the donors was a Caucasian adult that lived in Nashville, Tennessee. Splitting of CD4+ cells produced CD45RA+ naive and CD45RA-negative memory subsets. Per germline, CDR1 KGHSH and CDR2 LQKENI. The CDR3 sequence is 14 residues long. The V gene is TRBV18, the J gene TRBJ2-5; D possibly corresponds to TRBD2 (5 bases). The J call may be mistaken, given a closer DNA end match to TRBJ2-7. The receptor was derived from a man between 18 and 29 years old in good health. Sequenced sample: memory CD4+ T cells sorted from blood. Subset meaning: CD45RA-negative fraction. The CDR3 region is CASSPVGVNYEQYF. The DNA of the CDR3 is TGTGCCAGCTCACCGGTCGGGGTAAACTACGAGCAGTACTTC.